The present entry profiles one TCR beta chain with its context. This receptor's antigen is unknown. Base-call qualities are not available, and no considerably larger clone is one nucleotide away. Library preparation employed 5' RACE. Sequencer: Illumina HiSeq 2500. A second roughly 6 to 11 cycle PCR used a sample-barcoded 5' primer and a J-beta primer mix. Each TCR beta cDNA molecule received a unique molecular identifier from a template-switch 5' adaptor carrying 12 random nucleotides. At least 2.5 million CDR3-containing paired-end reads were obtained from each sample. All of the RNA was converted into first-strand cDNA using the Mint cDNA synthesis kit, with a TRBC-specific oligonucleotide serving as the primer. Following uracil-DNA glycosylase treatment, a first 18-cycle PCR with universal primers M1SS and BC2_uni_R was performed on all cDNA. On the authors' methods: For normalization, 1 million high-quality reads were randomly selected from each sample, with every read carrying a distinct molecular identifier. Instead of being binned into consensus sequences, reads that shared molecular identifiers were thrown out. MiTCR, set to a Q25 quality threshold and the strictest error-elimination algorithm, was used for CDR3 identification, clonotype clustering and error correction. A nonparametric unseen species model with Euler transformation was used to estimate a lower bound on total TCR beta diversity. The public reads were run again by TCRdb, first through fastp at Q25 and then through MiXCR, and only productive beta chains were kept. CDR3 protein sequences are deduplicated, and each keeps its most common genes and DNA. The V and J calls here are based on TCRdb, not the publication. Here the sample has about 1.4 million distinct CDR3 sequences; 45% to 70% occur a single time. Roughly 6.3% of the sample goes to the ten largest clones.

The data were obtained in a study of blood T cells in healthy people across ages (dated by TCRdb to the mid-2010s). At the level of the whole study: Template switching captured roughly one uniquely barcoded TCR beta cDNA molecule per two T cells in model experiments. Donors were grouped into four age groups: young (average 16 years), middle-aged (under 40), aged (around 66) and long-lived (about 82). Donors of different ages were randomly distributed across sequencing lanes to avoid experimental bias. Age-related changes in TCR beta repertoire diversity were measured in the study by deep sequencing normalized with unique cDNA molecular identifiers. Using the same blood draw, the study looked at two additional independent replicas of 1 million unique cDNA reads for two donors, one aged 18 to 30 and the other aged 80 or older. The investigation overall reported the following: Estimates of total diversity from one million sequenced T cells were regarded as lower bounds and underestimates. As age increased, observed TCR beta diversity per million T cells dropped in a roughly linear way, and a significant reduction was already evident by age 40. Bulk unsorted PBMC profiling prevented conclusive comparison of naive and antigen-experienced compartments. A strong correlation was found between observed TCR beta diversity and the percentage of naive T cells measured by flow cytometry. Because donor CMV infection status was unknown, age-related changes in expanded clonotypes were potentially confounded. The long-lived group showed more naive CD4+ T cells, fewer expanded clones and increased TCR diversity than the aged group, suggesting age selection.

The donors were under 40 Caucasian individuals from Russia, aged roughly 6 to 100 years, who were systemically healthy. Roughly 9.5 milliliters of peripheral blood were drawn from each donor into EDTA-treated Vacutainer tubes. PBMCs were isolated by Ficoll-Paque density-gradient centrifugation, with at least 7 million obtained per sample. Trizol reagent was used to extract total RNA from PBMCs, with at least 6 micrograms per sample. For every donor, an aliquot of PBMCs went through flow cytometry to measure the percentages of naive CD45RAhigh/CD27high T cells. From a lookup of the germline V gene (reference sequence), CDR1 and CDR2 are DFQATT and SNEGSKA. The CDR3 goes from the cysteine to the phenylalanine over 16 residues. The CDR3 DNA has 48 bases and is translated from base 1.

The chain links TRBV20-1 with TRBJ2-5; TRBD2 fits 9 bases in the junction. The J call may be wrong; the DNA end is better matched by TRBJ2-7. What was sequenced was blood. This sequence originates from a man younger than 30 in good health. The nucleotides read TGCAGTGCTAGAGATCTTTCGACTAGCGGAACCTACGAGCAGTACTTC. Its translation is CSARDLSTSGTYEQYF.